The 24 T cell receptor beta chains below all came from one sample that was sequenced in a study of response to subunit inactivated influenza vaccine. TCRdb reprocessed the RT-PCR reads via MiXCR and lists one record per CDR3 protein. The table shows 800,000 or so distinct CDR3 sequences, with about 20% occurring only once. The source material was PBMCs from blood, sampled 5 days after vaccination. Receptors originate from a man aged 45-65 years who received an inactivated influenza vaccine.

This clonotype was found a few times. This chain links TRBV29-1 with TRBJ2-7, with 9 bases matching TRBD1. Germline CDR1 is SQVTM and CDR2 is ANQGSEA. The CDR3 length is 14 residues. Trimming at V came to 6 bases and at J to 0 bases, leaving 6 bases not matched to a gene. The CDR3 nucleotides read TGCAGCGTCGCAGGGACAGGGTACTCCTACGAGCAGTACTTC. Encoded protein: CSVAGTGYSYEQYF.

The V gene is TRBV10-3, the J gene TRBJ2-5; tentatively, D is TRBD1 or TRBD2 (6 bases each). Per germline, CDR1 ENHRY and CDR2 SYGVKD. The CDR3 runs 13 residues. V dropped 9 bases and J dropped 2 bases, with 13 bases sitting between them. CDR3 region: CAIGGQGQETQYF. The CDR3 DNA reads TGTGCCATAGGGGGGCAGGGACAAGAGACCCAGTACTTC.

Only a few counts were recorded for this clonotype. The chain couples TRBV12-3 or TRBV12-4 to TRBJ2-7; 11 bases are a match to TRBD2. J was trimmed by 3 bases and V by 0 bases; bases with no gene match: 1. The CDR3 runs to 15 residues. CDR3 nucleotides: TGTGCCAGCAGTTTAGCTAGCGGGGGGGGCTACGAGCAGTACTTC. This sequence encodes CASSLASGGGYEQYF.

This clonotype was seen only a few times. The rearrangement links TRBV10-3 to TRBJ2-7; tentatively, D is TRBD1 (6 bases). Germline V lookup: CDR1 ENHRY, CDR2 SYGVKD. Trimming shortened V by 6 bases and J by 0 bases, and 24 bases separated the two germline ends. The CDR3 contains 18 residues. CDR3 region: CAIREGTLIPYSSYEQYF. CDR3 sequence (DNA): TGTGCCATCAGGGAAGGGACACTCATACCTTATAGCTCCTACGAGCAGTACTTC.

The rearrangement joins TRBV6-5 to TRBJ2-1, with TRBD2 matching over 9 bases. Trimming at V came to 1 base and at J to 9 bases, leaving 7 bases not matched to a gene. CDR3 length equals 15 residues. Germline CDR1 is MNHEY and CDR2 is SVGAGI. The CDR3 DNA is TGTGCCAGCAGTTACTACGGCGCGGGGGGGCCTGAGCAGTTCTTC. Its protein product is CASSYYGAGGPEQFF.

This chain uses TRBV27 with TRBJ2-7, with D perhaps being TRBD1 or TRBD2 (6 bases each). Germline loops: CDR1 MNHEY, CDR2 SMNVEV (reference sequence). V was pared by 5 bases and J by 4 bases, with 21 bases between. The CDR3 spans 16 residues. As DNA, the CDR3 is TGTGCCAGCAGTCCTGCGTGGGGGCGGAGGGTGTACGAGCAGTACTTC. As protein: CASSPAWGRRVYEQYF.

The gene calls are TRBV27 and TRBJ2-2; TRBD1 might be the D (5 bases). V lost 8 bases and J lost 5, with 18 bases in between. Looked up from germline, CDR1 is MNHEY and CDR2 is SMNVEV (reference sequence). The CDR3 loop spans 15 amino acids. In nucleotides, the CDR3 is TGTGCCAGCCAGGGATTACCCAAGGGGACCGGGGAGCTGTTTTTT. Translation: CASQGLPKGTGELFF.

V and J are TRBV20-1 and TRBJ2-1; D call uncertain. Between the trimmed V and J ends, which lost 2 bases and 7 bases, there was a span of 12 bases. The length of the CDR3 is 13 residues. The germline V gene encodes CDR1 DFQATT and CDR2 SNEGSKA (reference sequence). Here the CDR3 DNA reads TGCAGTGCTAGACCCAATCCTAGGAATGAGCAGTTCTTC. Its translation: CSARPNPRNEQFF.

This clonotype has a handful of counts. The V and J genes are TRBV7-8 and TRBJ1-2; D not resolved. Germline lookup yields CDR1 SGHVS and CDR2 FQNEAQ. Deletions cut 0 bases from V and 2 bases from J, with 10 bases between. CDR3 length equals 15 residues. CDR3 region: CASSLAGLGNYGYTF. CDR3 sequence (DNA): TGTGCCAGCAGCTTAGCCGGCCTTGGGAACTATGGCTACACCTTC.

The chain uses TRBV4-3 and TRBJ2-1; 10 bases are a match to TRBD2. Germline assignment: CDR1 LGHNA and CDR2 YSLEER. This CDR3 comprises 16 residues. V lost 5 bases, J lost 6 bases, and 10 bases stayed unmatched. CDR3 coding DNA: TGCGCCAGCAGCATCTACCCGGGACTAGCGTCCAATGAGCAGTTCTTC. It translates to CASSIYPGLASNEQFF.

This chain connects TRBV14 to TRBJ2-5; TRBD1 matches 7 bases. The germline CDR1 and CDR2 sequences are SGHDN and FVKESK. V shed 4 bases, J shed 3 bases, and the junction held 8 bases outside the gene matches. CDR3 length equals 15 residues. The CDR3 sequence: CASSPGQPKEETQYF. Written as DNA, the CDR3 is TGTGCCAGCAGCCCGGGACAGCCTAAGGAAGAGACCCAGTACTTC.

This clonotype showed up just a few times. The chain links TRBV11-2 to TRBJ2-1, with D maybe TRBD2 (5 bases). The CDR3 has 13 amino acids. Looked up from germline, CDR1 is SGHAT and CDR2 is FQNNGV. V was shortened by 0 bases and J by 10 bases, with 10 bases between the two germline ends. The CDR3 region is CASSLDTLAEQFF. The CDR3 DNA sequence: TGTGCCAGCAGCTTAGACACCTTAGCGGAGCAGTTCTTC.

This clonotype appeared a few times. CDR3 in amino acids: CAQGSNTGELFF. DNA of the CDR3: TGTGCCCAGGGGTCGAACACCGGGGAGCTGTTTTTT. V and J are TRBV7-9 and TRBJ2-2, with D possibly TRBD1 on 6 matching bases. The CDR3 loop spans 12 amino acids. Trimming took off 11 bases at V and 0 bases at J, with 7 bases between the two ends. CDR1 and CDR2 (germline): SEHNR, FQNEAQ (reference sequence). Drawing the rest from reference TRBV7-9 and TRBJ2-2, the complete variable domain is DTGVSQNPRHKITKRGQNVTFRCDPISEHNRLYWYRQTLGQGPEFLTYFQNEAQLEKSRLLSDRFSAERPKGSFSTLEIQRTEQGDSAMYLCAQGSNTGELFFGEGSRLTVL.

J is TRBJ2-4 and V is TRBV7-2, with TRBD1 matching over 10 bases. The CDR3 is made up of 15 amino acids. V gave up 2 bases and J gave up 8 bases; unmatched junction bases: 6. The germline V gene encodes CDR1 SGHTA and CDR2 FQGNSA. This CDR3 reads CASSLPGQGSHIQYF. The CDR3 DNA reads TGTGCCAGCAGCTTACCGGGACAGGGGAGCCACATTCAGTACTTC.

This clonotype has more than one count but fewer than ten. CDR3 loop: CASQAAMNTEAFF. The CDR3 coding sequence is TGTGCCAGCCAGGCAGCCATGAACACTGAAGCTTTCTTT. The rearrangement uses TRBV6-5 and TRBJ1-1; D not resolved. The CDR3 runs to 13 residues. CDR1 MNHEY and CDR2 SVGAGI come from the germline V gene. Trimming removed 8 bases at V and 0 bases at J, with 10 bases between.

This clonotype was observed a handful of times. The rearrangement uses TRBV6-1 and TRBJ2-7; 7 bases map to TRBD2. The CDR3 runs to 15 residues. The germline V gene encodes CDR1 MNHNS and CDR2 SASEGT. J was trimmed by 6 bases and V by 6 bases; bases with no gene match: 14. CDR3 residues: CASSALAIGVGEQYF. The CDR3 nucleotides are TGTGCCAGCAGCGCACTAGCGATAGGTGTTGGCGAGCAGTACTTC.

This clonotype was recorded a few times. The rearrangement uses TRBV27 and TRBJ2-7; 8 bases are shared with TRBD2. V was clipped by 2 bases and J by 5 bases; unmatched bases: 8. The CDR3 loop spans 15 amino acids. The germline V gene encodes CDR1 MNHEY and CDR2 SMNVEV (reference sequence). CDR3 nucleotide sequence: TGTGCCAGCAGTTTAATTTCGGGAGGGCCAAACGAGCAGTACTTC. Translation gives CASSLISGGPNEQYF.

This clonotype was recorded many times. The chain carries TRBV5-1 and TRBJ2-5, with D perhaps TRBD1 or TRBD2 (6 bases each). V lost 0 bases to trimming and J lost 4 bases, with 13 bases between them. The CDR3 consists of 15 residues. Germline V gene sequence: CDR1 SGHRS, CDR2 YFSETQ. The CDR3 region has the DNA TGCGCCAGCAGCTTGGCGGGGGCAGGGCCAGAGACCCAGTACTTC. Protein sequence: CASSLAGAGPETQYF.

CDR3: CASSRPSGSLNEQFF. CDR3 DNA: TGCGCCAGCAGCAGACCTAGCGGGAGTCTGAATGAGCAGTTCTTC. V is TRBV5-1 and J is TRBJ2-1, with TRBD2 matching over 10 bases. Trimming cost V 4 bases and J 7 bases; bases outside gene matches: 8. Germline V CDR1 and CDR2: SGHRS, YFSETQ. The CDR3 runs 15 residues.

This clonotype was seen a few times. The rearrangement joins TRBV7-8 to TRBJ2-1; 8 positions match TRBD2. There are 13 residues in the CDR3. The ends lost 0 bases at V and 16 bases at J; junction bases unmatched: 8. Germline assignment: CDR1 SGHVS and CDR2 FQNEAQ. The CDR3: CASSLAAVREGFF. The CDR3 nucleotides read TGTGCCAGCAGCTTAGCGGCAGTTCGGGAGGGCTTCTTC.

This clonotype was seen a handful of times. This rearrangement joins TRBV5-6 to TRBJ1-2; D gene ambiguous. There are 13 residues in the CDR3. Trimming left V 0 bases short and J 8 bases short, with 11 bases between. Germline-derived CDR1 and CDR2 are SGHDT and YYEEEE. CDR3 in DNA: TGTGCCAGCAGCTTGGATGTGGGTAGGGGCTACACCTTC. Translating it yields CASSLDVGRGYTF.

There are many counts of this clonotype. The chain couples TRBV27 to TRBJ2-5; D is unclear. The germline V and J ends were trimmed by 5 bases and 3 bases, with 19 bases remaining between them. The CDR3 is made up of 16 amino acids. Germline CDR1 and CDR2: MNHEY and SMNVEV (reference sequence). The CDR3 loop is CASSPRGYEWKETQYF. The CDR3 DNA sequence: TGTGCCAGCAGTCCTCGAGGTTACGAGTGGAAAGAGACCCAGTACTTC.

This clonotype appeared a few times. The rearrangement uses TRBV7-6 and TRBJ2-2; 7 bases agree with TRBD2. This CDR3 is 21 amino acids long. Germline V gene lookup returns CDR1 SGHVS and CDR2 FNYEAQ. The V and J ends lost 2 bases and 6 bases, in that order; junction bases with no gene match: 24. In DNA form, the CDR3 reads TGTGCCAGCAGCTTACGAGCGGAGGGAGGGTCTTCCCTCCGTCTCTCCGGGGAGCTGTTTTTT. It codes for CASSLRAEGGSSLRLSGELFF.

This clonotype was recorded a few times. V usage is TRBV10-3 and J usage is TRBJ2-3; the D is unclear. V was shortened by 2 bases and J by 5 bases, with 17 bases between the two germline ends. The CDR3 is made up of 16 amino acids. Germline CDR1 and CDR2: ENHRY and SYGVKD. The CDR3 here is CAISEVGGEVQDTQYF. CDR3 DNA sequence: TGTGCCATCAGTGAGGTGGGCGGAGAGGTCCAAGATACGCAGTATTTT.